Shown below are 2 T cell receptor beta chains from a single sample sequenced in a study of T-cell memory formation after mild COVID-19. TCRdb analysed the 5' RACE reads with MiXCR anew, one entry per CDR3 protein. The sample contains about 100,000 distinct CDR3 sequences, roughly 10% of which appear only once. Sequenced material: PBMCs or a T cell subset sorted from them (not recorded which). Receptors originate from a man aged 18 to 30 who had mild COVID-19 (a few samples of this study predate the infection). Cell type and time point are not known.

Only a few counts were recorded for this clonotype. The rearrangement joins TRBV7-2 to TRBJ2-7; 8 bases are a match to TRBD2. After removal of 5 bases from V and 7 bases from J, the junction contained 7 bases not matched to a gene. The CDR3 totals 13 residues. Germline CDR1 and CDR2: SGHTA and FQGNSA. The CDR3 spells CASSARLAWEQYV. Here the CDR3 DNA reads TGTGCCAGCAGCGCCCGACTAGCGTGGGAGCAGTACGTC.

The V and J genes are TRBV7-6 and TRBJ2-3; 8 bases are a match to TRBD1. Germline V gene sequence: CDR1 SGHVS, CDR2 FNYEAQ. The CDR3 loop spans 15 amino acids. V dropped 4 bases and J dropped 6; count of bases not matched to a gene: 9. The DNA for the CDR3 is TGTGCCAGCAGCTCCACAGGGGGAGTTGGGGATACGCAGTATTTT. Translation gives CASSSTGGVGDTQYF.